Shown below are 17 T cell receptor beta chains from a single sample sequenced in a study of blood T cell repertoires in COVID-19. Only in-frame clones appear in the TCRdb table, and some are missing; sequencing was by immunoSEQ multiplex PCR. The sample includes 320,000 or so clones, about 85% of them seen just once. The sequencing sample was made of PBMCs or T cells enriched from blood (not recorded which). All receptors derive from a woman in her twenties or thirties who had been exposed to COVID-19.

J is TRBJ2-7 and V is TRBV21-1; the table assigns TRBD1, which was not confirmed against the DNA. TRBV21-1 is a pseudogene segment. The CDR3 length is 14 residues. The CDR3, as DNA: TGTGCCAGCAGCGCCCGTAAGGGGTGCTACGAGCAGTACTTC. Its protein product is CASSARKGCYEQYF.

Only a few counts were recorded for this clone. The chain links TRBV19 to TRBJ2-2; D might be TRBD2 (6 bases). V was shortened by 10 bases and J by 2 bases, with 17 bases between the two germline ends. The CDR3 has 15 residues. Germline V gene data show CDR1 as LNHDA and CDR2 as SQIVND (reference sequence). The CDR3 DNA is TGTGCCACCTCTCTTGGGGGAGGTAACACCGGGGAGCTGTTTTTT. This translates into CATSLGGGNTGELFF.

The V call is TRBV2, the J call TRBJ1-1; D might be TRBD1 (5 bases). Per the germline V gene, CDR1 is SNHLY and CDR2 is FYNNEI. Between the trimmed V and J ends, which lost 8 bases and 1 base, there was a span of 11 bases. The CDR3 extends over 13 amino acids. CDR3 amino acids: CASRGHTNTEAFF. In nucleotides, the CDR3 is TGTGCCAGCCGTGGACATACGAACACTGAAGCTTTCTTT. Supplemented by reference TRBV2 and TRBJ1-1, the full variable domain reads EPEVTQTPSHQVTQMGQEVILRCVPISNHLYFYWYRQILGQKVEFLVSFYNNEISEKSEIFDDQFSVERPDGSNFTLKIRSTKLEDSAMYFCASRGHTNTEAFFGQGTRLTVV.

The sample holds a few counts of this clone. The chain recombines TRBV7-3 with TRBJ1-1, with a possible D match to TRBD1 (5 bases). V was cut by 2 bases and J by 4 bases, with 17 bases left in between. The CDR3 is 16 amino acids. CDR1 and CDR2 (germline): SGHTA, FQGTGA. The CDR3 coding sequence is TGTGCCAGCAGCTTACAGGGTGGGAATTTAGGCACTGAAGCTTTCTTT. Protein sequence: CASSLQGGNLGTEAFF.

V is TRBV28 and J is TRBJ1-5, with 8 bases matching TRBD1. After removal of 4 bases from V and 6 bases from J, the junction contained 8 bases not matched to a gene. CDR3 size: 15 residues. Germline V gene data show CDR1 as MDHEN and CDR2 as SYDVKM. The CDR3 sequence is CASSSVQGVAQPQHF. In DNA, the CDR3 is TGTGCCAGCAGTTCCGTACAGGGGGTAGCTCAGCCCCAGCATTTT.

This clone was seen a single time. J is TRBJ2-1 and V is TRBV10-1; 14 nucleotides agree with TRBD2. The trim removed 3 bases at V and 8 bases at J, leaving 12 bases unmatched. Per the germline V gene, CDR1 is WNHNN and CDR2 is SYGVQD (reference sequence). There are 18 residues in the CDR3. CDR3 protein: CASSDPRTSGRFRDEQFF. CDR3 sequence (DNA): TGCGCCAGCAGTGACCCCAGGACTAGCGGGAGGTTTAGGGATGAGCAGTTCTTC.

The rearrangement links TRBV5-1 to TRBJ2-7; 8 nucleotides agree with TRBD1. The CDR3 has 14 residues. Germline loops: CDR1 SGHRS, CDR2 YFSETQ. V lost 4 bases and J lost 4; bases outside the gene matches: 7. Here the CDR3 reads CASSPGQASYEQYF. In DNA form, the CDR3 reads TGCGCCAGCAGCCCGGGACAGGCCAGTTACGAGCAGTACTTC.

CDR3 in amino acids: CASSHGAGGTEAFF. As DNA, the CDR3 is TGTGCCAGCAGCCATGGGGCCGGGGGCACTGAAGCTTTCTTT. This chain uses TRBV3-1 (or the pseudogene TRBV3-2) with TRBJ1-1, with a tentative D call TRBD1 (5 bases). The V end was cut by 3 bases, the J end by 4 bases, with 12 bases between. Germline CDR1 is LGHDT and CDR2 is YNNKEL (reference sequence). CDR3 size: 14 residues.

The count of this clone is one. The chain uses TRBV12-3 or TRBV12-4 and TRBJ1-1; 7 bases map to TRBD1. Trimming took 2 bases from V and 8 from J; bases not matched to a gene: 2. This CDR3 contains 12 residues. CDR3 sequence (DNA): TGTGCCAGCAGTTTATACAGGGGAGAAGCTTTCTTT. It encodes CASSLYRGEAFF.

A single count supports this clone. The J gene is TRBJ2-7, the V gene TRBV5-4; D is perhaps TRBD2 (5 bases). The CDR3 spans 13 residues. Per the germline V gene, CDR1 is SGHNT and CDR2 is YYREEE (reference sequence). Deletions cut 4 bases from V and 2 bases from J, with 10 bases between. The CDR3 loop reads CASSAPGTYEQYF. The CDR3 DNA reads TGTGCCAGCAGCGCGCCCGGGACCTACGAGCAGTACTTC.

This clone occurred once. The chain uses TRBV5-7 and TRBJ1-1; no definite D call. TRBV5-7 is treated as an ORF (open reading frame) with a function not yet certain. The ends were cut back, 5 bases at V and 0 bases at J, with 2 bases in the middle. There are 11 residues in the CDR3. In nucleotides, the CDR3 is TGTGCCAGCAGTATGAACACTGAAGCTTTCTTT. Amino acid sequence: CASSMNTEAFF.

The rearrangement links TRBV6-1 to TRBJ1-5; TRBD1 agrees at 7 bases. J gave up 3 bases and V 0 bases, and 8 bases lay outside the gene matches. CDR1 and CDR2 (germline): MNHNS, SASEGT. The length of the CDR3 is 17 residues. Here the CDR3 reads CASSEAKTGQVNQPQHF. CDR3 coding DNA: TGTGCCAGCAGTGAAGCGAAGACAGGGCAAGTCAATCAGCCCCAGCATTTT.

The gene calls are TRBV7-9 and TRBJ2-3, with 10 bases identical to TRBD1. V was pared by 6 bases and J by 6 bases, with 9 bases of the junction left unmatched. The CDR3 runs to 15 residues. Germline CDR1 is SEHNR and CDR2 is FQNEAQ (reference sequence). The CDR3 is CASSRGQGYGDTQYF. The CDR3 bases are TGTGCCAGCAGTAGGGGACAGGGGTACGGGGATACGCAGTATTTT.

The V call is TRBV5-4, the J call TRBJ2-1; TRBD1 matches at 7 bases. The germline gives CDR1 SGHNT, CDR2 YYREEE (reference sequence). The junction had 6 bases not matched to a gene; V was cut back by 0 bases and J by 9 bases. The CDR3 runs to 14 residues. CDR3 sequence (DNA): TGTGCCAGCAGCTTGGACAGGGGCGAGGTTGAGCAGTTCTTC. This codes for CASSLDRGEVEQFF. The full variable domain, completed using reference TRBV5-4 and TRBJ2-1, is ETGVTQSPTHLIKTRGQQVTLRCSSQSGHNTVSWYQQALGQGPQFIFQYYREEENGRGNFPPRFSGLQFPNYSSELNVNALELDDSALYLCASSLDRGEVEQFFGPGTRLTVL.

The chain carries TRBV24-1 and TRBJ1-2; a possible D gene is TRBD1 (5 bases). The CDR3 is 14 residues long. Germline CDR1 KGHDR, CDR2 SFDVKD. V gave up 2 bases and J gave up 8 bases, with 14 bases separating them. CDR3 in amino acids: CATSDYGDSRGYTF. Here the CDR3 DNA reads TGTGCCACCAGTGATTACGGGGACTCTAGGGGCTACACCTTC.

This chain joins TRBV5-5 and TRBJ2-7; TRBD2 matches at 13 bases. Germline V gene data show CDR1 as SGHKS and CDR2 as YYEKEE (reference sequence). The CDR3 covers 16 residues. The V segment lost 4 bases and the J segment 4 bases; nucleotides outside the gene matches: 8. In nucleotides, the CDR3 is TGTGCCAGCAGCGGGGGACTAGCGGGGACCGTTTACGAGCAGTACTTC. It codes for CASSGGLAGTVYEQYF.

The genes are TRBV28 and TRBJ1-5; 8 nucleotides match TRBD1. V lost 2 bases to trimming and J lost 9 bases; unmatched junction nucleotides: 9. The CDR3 is made up of 15 amino acids. Germline CDR1 and CDR2: MDHEN and SYDVKM. CDR3 sequence (DNA): TGTGCCAGCAGTTTACGCGGGACAGGCGTGGCGCCCCAGCATTTT. This gives the protein CASSLRGTGVAPQHF.